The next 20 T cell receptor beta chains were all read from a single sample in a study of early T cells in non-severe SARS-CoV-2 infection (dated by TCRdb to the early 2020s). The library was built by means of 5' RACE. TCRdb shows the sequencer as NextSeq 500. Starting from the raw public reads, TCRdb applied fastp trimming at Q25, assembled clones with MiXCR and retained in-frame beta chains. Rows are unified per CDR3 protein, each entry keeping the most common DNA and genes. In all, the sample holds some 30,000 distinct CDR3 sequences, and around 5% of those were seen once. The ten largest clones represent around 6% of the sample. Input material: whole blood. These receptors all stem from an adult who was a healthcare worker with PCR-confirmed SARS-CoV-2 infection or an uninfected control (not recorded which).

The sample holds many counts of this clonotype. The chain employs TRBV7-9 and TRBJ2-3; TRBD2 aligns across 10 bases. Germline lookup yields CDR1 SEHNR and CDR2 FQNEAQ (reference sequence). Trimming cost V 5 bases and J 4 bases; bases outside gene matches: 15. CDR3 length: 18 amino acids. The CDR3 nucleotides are TGTGCCAGCAGCCCAGACGGTTGGGCTAGCGGGAGTCCAGATACGCAGTATTTT. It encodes CASSPDGWASGSPDTQYF.

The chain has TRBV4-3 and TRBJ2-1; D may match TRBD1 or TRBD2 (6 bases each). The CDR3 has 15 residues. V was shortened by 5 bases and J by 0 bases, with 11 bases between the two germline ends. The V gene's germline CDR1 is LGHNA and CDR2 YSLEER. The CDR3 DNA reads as TGCGCCAGCAGCTTGTGGGGGGCCTCCTACAATGAGCAGTTCTTC. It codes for CASSLWGASYNEQFF.

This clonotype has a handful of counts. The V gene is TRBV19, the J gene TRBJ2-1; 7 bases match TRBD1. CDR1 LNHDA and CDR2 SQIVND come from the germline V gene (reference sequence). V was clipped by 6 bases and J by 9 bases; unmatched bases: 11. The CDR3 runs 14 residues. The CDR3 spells CASSGRTGRGEQFF. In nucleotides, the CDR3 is TGTGCCAGTAGCGGACGGACAGGACGTGGTGAGCAGTTCTTC.

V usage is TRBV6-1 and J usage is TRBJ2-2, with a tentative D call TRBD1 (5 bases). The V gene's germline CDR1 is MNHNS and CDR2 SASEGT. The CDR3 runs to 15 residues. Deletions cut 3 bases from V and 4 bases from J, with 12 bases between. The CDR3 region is CASSDRVVGTGELFF. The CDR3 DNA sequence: TGTGCCAGCAGTGACAGGGTTGTAGGCACCGGGGAGCTGTTTTTT.

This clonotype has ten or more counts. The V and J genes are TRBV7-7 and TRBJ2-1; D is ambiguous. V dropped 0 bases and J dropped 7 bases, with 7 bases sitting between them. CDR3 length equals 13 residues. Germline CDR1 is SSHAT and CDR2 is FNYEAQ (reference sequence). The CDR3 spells CASSLALGNEQFF. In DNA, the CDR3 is TGTGCCAGCAGCTTAGCGCTTGGGAATGAGCAGTTCTTC.

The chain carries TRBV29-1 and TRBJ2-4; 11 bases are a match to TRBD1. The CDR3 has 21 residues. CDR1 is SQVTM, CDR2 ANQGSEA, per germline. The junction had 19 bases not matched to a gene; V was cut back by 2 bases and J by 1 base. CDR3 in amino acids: CSVEYHKGQGVYSRAKNIQYF. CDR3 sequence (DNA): TGCAGCGTTGAATACCATAAGGGACAGGGGGTTTATAGTAGGGCCAAAAACATTCAGTACTTC.

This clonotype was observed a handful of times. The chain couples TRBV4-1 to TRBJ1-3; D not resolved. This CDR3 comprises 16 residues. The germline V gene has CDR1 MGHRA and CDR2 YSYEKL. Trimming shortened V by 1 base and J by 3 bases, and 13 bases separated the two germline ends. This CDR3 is CASSQGIRTVGNTIYF. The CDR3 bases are TGCGCCAGCAGCCAAGGTATCCGGACGGTTGGAAACACCATATATTTT.

The CDR3 loop is CASRMANNEQFF. CDR3 nucleotide sequence: TGTGCTAGTCGGATGGCTAACAATGAGCAGTTCTTC. The chain uses TRBV12-5 and TRBJ2-1, with D unresolved. Germline loops: CDR1 LGHNT, CDR2 FRNRAP. Trimming left V 8 bases short and J 5 bases short, with 10 bases between. The CDR3 contains 12 residues. Looking up the rest from reference TRBV12-5 and TRBJ2-1 gives the full variable domain: DARVTQTPRHKVTEMGQEVTMRCQPILGHNTVFWYRQTMMQGLELLAYFRNRAPLDDSGMPKDRFSAEMPDATLATLKIQPSEPRDSAVYFCASRMANNEQFFGPGTRLTVL.

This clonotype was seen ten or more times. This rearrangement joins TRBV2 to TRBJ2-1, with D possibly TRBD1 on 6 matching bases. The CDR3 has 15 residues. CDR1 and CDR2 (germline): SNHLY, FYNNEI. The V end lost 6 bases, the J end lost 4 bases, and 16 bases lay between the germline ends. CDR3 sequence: CASSPPQGLYNEQFF. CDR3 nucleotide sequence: TGTGCCAGCAGCCCTCCACAGGGCCTTTACAATGAGCAGTTCTTC. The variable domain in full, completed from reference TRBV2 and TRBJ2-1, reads EPEVTQTPSHQVTQMGQEVILRCVPISNHLYFYWYRQILGQKVEFLVSFYNNEISEKSEIFDDQFSVERPDGSNFTLKIRSTKLEDSAMYFCASSPPQGLYNEQFFGPGTRLTVL.

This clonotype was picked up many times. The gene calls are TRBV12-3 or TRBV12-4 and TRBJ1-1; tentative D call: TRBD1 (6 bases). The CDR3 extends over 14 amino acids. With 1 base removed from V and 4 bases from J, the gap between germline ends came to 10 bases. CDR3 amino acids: CASSLEGGATEAFF. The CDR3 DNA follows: TGTGCCAGCAGTTTAGAGGGGGGTGCCACTGAAGCTTTCTTT.

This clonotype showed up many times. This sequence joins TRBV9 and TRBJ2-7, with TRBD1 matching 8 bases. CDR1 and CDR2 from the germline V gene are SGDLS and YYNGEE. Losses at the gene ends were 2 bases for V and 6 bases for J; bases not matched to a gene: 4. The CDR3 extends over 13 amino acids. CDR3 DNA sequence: TGTGCCAGCAGCGTTCGACAGGGGAGCGAGCAGTACTTC. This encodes CASSVRQGSEQYF.

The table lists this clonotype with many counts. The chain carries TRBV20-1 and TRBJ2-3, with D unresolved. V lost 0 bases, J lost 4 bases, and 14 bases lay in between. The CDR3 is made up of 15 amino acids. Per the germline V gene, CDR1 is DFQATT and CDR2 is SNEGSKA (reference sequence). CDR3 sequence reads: CSARDMGFSADTQYF. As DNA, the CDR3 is TGCAGTGCTAGAGATATGGGTTTCTCCGCAGATACGCAGTATTTT.

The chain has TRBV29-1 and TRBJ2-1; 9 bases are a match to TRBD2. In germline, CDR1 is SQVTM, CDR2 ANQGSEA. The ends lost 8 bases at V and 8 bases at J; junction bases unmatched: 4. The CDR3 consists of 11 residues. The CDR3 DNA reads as TGCAGCATCGGCGGGGGGGATGAGCAGTTCTTC. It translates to CSIGGGDEQFF.

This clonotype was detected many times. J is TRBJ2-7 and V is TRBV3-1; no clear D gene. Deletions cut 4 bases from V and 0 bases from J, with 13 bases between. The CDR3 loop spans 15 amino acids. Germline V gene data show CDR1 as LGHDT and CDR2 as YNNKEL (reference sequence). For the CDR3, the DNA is TGTGCCAGCAGCCCTTCGATAGGAACCTCCTACGAGCAGTACTTC. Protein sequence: CASSPSIGTSYEQYF.

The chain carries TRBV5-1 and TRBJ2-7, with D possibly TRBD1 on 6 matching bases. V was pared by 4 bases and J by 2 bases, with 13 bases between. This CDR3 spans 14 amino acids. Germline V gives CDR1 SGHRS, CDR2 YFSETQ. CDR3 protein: CASSAGTKTYEQYF. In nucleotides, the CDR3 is TGCGCCAGCAGCGCCGGGACAAAGACCTACGAGCAGTACTTC.

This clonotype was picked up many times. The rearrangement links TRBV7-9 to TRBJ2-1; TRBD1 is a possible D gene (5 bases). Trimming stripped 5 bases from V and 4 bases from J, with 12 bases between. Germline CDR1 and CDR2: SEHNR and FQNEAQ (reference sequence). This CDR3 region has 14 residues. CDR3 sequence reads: CASSPRPGYNEQFF. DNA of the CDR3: TGTGCCAGCAGCCCTCGTCCAGGGTACAATGAGCAGTTCTTC. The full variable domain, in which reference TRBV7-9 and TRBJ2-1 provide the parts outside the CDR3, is DTGVSQNPRHKITKRGQNVTFRCDPISEHNRLYWYRQTLGQGPEFLTYFQNEAQLEKSRLLSDRFSAERPKGSFSTLEIQRTEQGDSAMYLCASSPRPGYNEQFFGPGTRLTVL.

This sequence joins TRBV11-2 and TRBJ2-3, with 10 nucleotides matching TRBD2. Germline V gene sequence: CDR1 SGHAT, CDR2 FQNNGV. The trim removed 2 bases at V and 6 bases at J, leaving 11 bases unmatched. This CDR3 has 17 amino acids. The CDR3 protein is CASSLTSRLAGDDTQYF. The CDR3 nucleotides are TGTGCCAGCAGCTTAACTTCAAGGCTAGCGGGGGACGATACGCAGTATTTT.

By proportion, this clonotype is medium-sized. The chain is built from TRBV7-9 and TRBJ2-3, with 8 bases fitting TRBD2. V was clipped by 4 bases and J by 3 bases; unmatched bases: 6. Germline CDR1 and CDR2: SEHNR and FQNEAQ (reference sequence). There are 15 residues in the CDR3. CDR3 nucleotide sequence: TGTGCCAGCAGCTCGAGCGGGAGCTTTACAGATACGCAGTATTTT. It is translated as CASSSSGSFTDTQYF.

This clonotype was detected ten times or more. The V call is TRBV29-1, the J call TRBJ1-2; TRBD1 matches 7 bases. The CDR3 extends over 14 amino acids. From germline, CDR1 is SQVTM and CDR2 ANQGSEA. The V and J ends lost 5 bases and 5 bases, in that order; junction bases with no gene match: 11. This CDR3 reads CSVLEGQLSYGYTF. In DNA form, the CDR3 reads TGCAGCGTTCTCGAGGGACAGCTAAGTTATGGCTACACCTTC. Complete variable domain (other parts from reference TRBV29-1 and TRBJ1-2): SAVISQKPSRDICQRGTSLTIQCQVDSQVTMMFWYRQQPGQSLTLIATANQGSEATYESGFVIDKFPISRPNLTFSTLTVSNMSPEDSSIYLCSVLEGQLSYGYTFGSGTRLTVV.

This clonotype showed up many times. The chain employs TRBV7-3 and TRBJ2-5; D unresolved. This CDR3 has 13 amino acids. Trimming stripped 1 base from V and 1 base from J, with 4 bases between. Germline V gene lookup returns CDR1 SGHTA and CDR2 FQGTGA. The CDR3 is CASSLSLQETQYF. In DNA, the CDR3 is TGTGCCAGCAGCTTAAGTCTCCAAGAGACCCAGTACTTC.